The entry that follows covers one TCR beta chain sequence. Original analysis: Reference gene primer amplification yielded estimated nucleated cell counts. Clones were read by immunoSEQ multiplex PCR, and TCRdb kept only the in-frame ones, dropping some. The V and J calls and clone size are taken from that table; D and trimming were inferred from the DNA. The table includes approximately 240,000 clones, about 86% detected once. Unmatched junction bases numbered 6, after V lost 2 bases and J lost 6 bases. From germline, CDR1 is SNHLY and CDR2 FYNNEI. The CDR3 is made up of 14 amino acids. This specimen comes from a study of blood T cell repertoires in COVID-19. The wider study: Collection of acute and convalescent COVID-19 samples took place in the United States, Italy and Spain. The cDNA or gDNA used as material had been derived from T cells, B-cell-depleted T cells, or PBMCs.

The rearrangement links TRBV2 to TRBJ2-7; TRBD1 agrees at 8 bases. The sequence was collected from a woman aged 25 to 45 who had recovered from COVID-19. What was sequenced was peripheral blood. The CDR3: CASSELTGGSEQYF. The CDR3 DNA reads as TGTGCCAGCAGTGAACTCACAGGGGGGTCCGAGCAGTACTTC.